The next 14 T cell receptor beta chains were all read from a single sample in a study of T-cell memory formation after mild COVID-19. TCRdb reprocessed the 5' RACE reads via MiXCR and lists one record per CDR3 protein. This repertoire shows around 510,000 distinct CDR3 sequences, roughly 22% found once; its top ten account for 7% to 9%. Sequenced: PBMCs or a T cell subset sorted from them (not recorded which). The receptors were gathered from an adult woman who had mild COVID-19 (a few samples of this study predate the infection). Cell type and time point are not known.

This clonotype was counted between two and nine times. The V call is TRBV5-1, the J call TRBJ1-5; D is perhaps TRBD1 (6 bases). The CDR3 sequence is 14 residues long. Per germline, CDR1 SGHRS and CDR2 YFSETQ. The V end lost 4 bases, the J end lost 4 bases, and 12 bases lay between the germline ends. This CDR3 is CASSPDRMNQPQHF. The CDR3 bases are TGCGCCAGCAGCCCTGACAGGATGAATCAGCCCCAGCATTTT.

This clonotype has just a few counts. Here the CDR3 reads CSASLGSTYEQYF. As DNA, the CDR3 is TGCAGTGCTAGTCTCGGCAGTACCTACGAGCAGTACTTC. The rearrangement links TRBV20-1 to TRBJ2-7; no clear D gene. The V and J ends lost 3 bases and 2 bases respectively, with 11 bases between them. The CDR3 runs 13 residues. Per the germline V gene, CDR1 is DFQATT and CDR2 is SNEGSKA (reference sequence).

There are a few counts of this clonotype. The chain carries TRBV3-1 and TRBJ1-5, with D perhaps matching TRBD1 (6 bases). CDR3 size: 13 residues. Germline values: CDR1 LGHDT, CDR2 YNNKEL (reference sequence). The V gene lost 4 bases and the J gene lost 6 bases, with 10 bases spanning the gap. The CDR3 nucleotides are TGTGCCAGCAGCCGGACAGAAACTCAGCCCCAGCATTTT. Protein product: CASSRTETQPQHF.

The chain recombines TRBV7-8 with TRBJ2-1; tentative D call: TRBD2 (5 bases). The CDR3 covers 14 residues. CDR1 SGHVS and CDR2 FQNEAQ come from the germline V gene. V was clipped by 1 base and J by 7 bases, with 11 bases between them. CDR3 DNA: TGTGCCAGCAGCTTAGTGACTATAATGAATGAGCAGTTCTTC. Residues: CASSLVTIMNEQFF.

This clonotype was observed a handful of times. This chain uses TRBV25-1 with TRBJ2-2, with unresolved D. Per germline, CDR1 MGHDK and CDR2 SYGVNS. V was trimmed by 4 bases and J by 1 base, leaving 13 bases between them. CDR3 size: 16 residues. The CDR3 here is CASSATRPENTGELFF. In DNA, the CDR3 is TGTGCCAGCAGTGCCACGAGGCCGGAGAACACCGGGGAGCTGTTTTTT.

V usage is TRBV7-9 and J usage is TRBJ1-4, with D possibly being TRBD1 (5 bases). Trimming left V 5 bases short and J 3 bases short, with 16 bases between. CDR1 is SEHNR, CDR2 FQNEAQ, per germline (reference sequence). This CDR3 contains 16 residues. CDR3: CASSPGNGGSNEKLFF. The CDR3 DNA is TGTGCCAGCAGCCCAGGCAATGGGGGATCTAATGAAAAACTGTTTTTT.

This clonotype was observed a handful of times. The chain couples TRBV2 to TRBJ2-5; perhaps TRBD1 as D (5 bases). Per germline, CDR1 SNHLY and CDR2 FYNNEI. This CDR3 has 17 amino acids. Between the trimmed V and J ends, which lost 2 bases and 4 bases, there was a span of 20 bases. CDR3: CASSEPTVGPRLETQYF. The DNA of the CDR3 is TGTGCCAGCAGTGAACCCACAGTGGGGCCCCGGCTAGAGACCCAGTACTTC.

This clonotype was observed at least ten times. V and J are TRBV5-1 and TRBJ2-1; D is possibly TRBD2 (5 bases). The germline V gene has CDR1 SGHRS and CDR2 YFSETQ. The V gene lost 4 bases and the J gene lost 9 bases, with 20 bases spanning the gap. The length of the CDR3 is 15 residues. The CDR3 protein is CASSPPDSQGSEQFF. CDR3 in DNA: TGCGCCAGCAGCCCGCCGGACTCCCAAGGGAGTGAGCAGTTCTTC.

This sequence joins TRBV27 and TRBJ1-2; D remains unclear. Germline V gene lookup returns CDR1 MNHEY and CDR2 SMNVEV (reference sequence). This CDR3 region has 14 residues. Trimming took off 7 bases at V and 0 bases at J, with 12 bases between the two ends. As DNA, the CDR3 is TGTGCCAGCACCAGGTCACCCGCTAACTATGGCTACACCTTC. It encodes CASTRSPANYGYTF.

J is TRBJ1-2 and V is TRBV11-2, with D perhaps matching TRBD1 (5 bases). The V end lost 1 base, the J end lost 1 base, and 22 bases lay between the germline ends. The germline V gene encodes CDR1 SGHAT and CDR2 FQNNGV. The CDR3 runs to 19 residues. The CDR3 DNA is TGTGCCAGCAGCTTAGGCTTGGGGGGGTCCCGAACTTTTAACTATGGCTACACCTTC. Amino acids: CASSLGLGGSRTFNYGYTF. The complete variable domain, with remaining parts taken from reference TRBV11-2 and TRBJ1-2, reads EAGVAQSPRYKIIEKRQSVAFWCNPISGHATLYWYQQILGQGPKLLIQFQNNGVVDDSQLPKDRFSAERLKGVDSTLKIQPAKLEDSAVYLCASSLGLGGSRTFNYGYTFGSGTRLTVV.

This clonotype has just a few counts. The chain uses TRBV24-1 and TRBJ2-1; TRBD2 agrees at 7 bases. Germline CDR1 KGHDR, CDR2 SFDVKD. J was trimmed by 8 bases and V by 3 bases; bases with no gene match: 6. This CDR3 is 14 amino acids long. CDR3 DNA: TGTGCCACCAGTGATGCCGGGACTAACGATGAGCAGTTCTTC. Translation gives CATSDAGTNDEQFF.

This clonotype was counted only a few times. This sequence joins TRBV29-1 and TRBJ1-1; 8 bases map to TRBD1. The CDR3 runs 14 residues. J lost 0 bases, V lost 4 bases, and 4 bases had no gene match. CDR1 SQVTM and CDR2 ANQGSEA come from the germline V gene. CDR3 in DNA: TGCAGCGTTGTGGCAGGGGGCATGAACACTGAAGCTTTCTTT. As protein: CSVVAGGMNTEAFF.

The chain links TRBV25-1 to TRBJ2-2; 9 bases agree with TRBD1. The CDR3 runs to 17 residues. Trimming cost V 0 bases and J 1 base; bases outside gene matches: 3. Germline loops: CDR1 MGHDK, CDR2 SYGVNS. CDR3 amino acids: CASSEYAGQGNTGELFF. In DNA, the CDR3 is TGTGCCAGCAGTGAATATGCGGGACAGGGGAACACCGGGGAGCTGTTTTTT.

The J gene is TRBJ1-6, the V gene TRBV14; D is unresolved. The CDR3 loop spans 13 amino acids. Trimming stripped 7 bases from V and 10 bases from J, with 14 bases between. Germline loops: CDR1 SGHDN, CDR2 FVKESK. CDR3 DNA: TGTGCCAGCAATTGGGGAGTGGGCTCACCCCTCCACTTT. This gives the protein CASNWGVGSPLHF.